The 7 T cell receptor beta chains below come from one sample, sequenced in a study of blood T cell repertoires in COVID-19. Method: immunoSEQ multiplex PCR; TCRdb's copy keeps in-frame clones and lacks some. Among roughly 120,000 clones listed, 75% to 90% were seen once. Material for sequencing was peripheral blood. The receptors shown here come from a human donor in a cohort sampled during active COVID-19.

J is TRBJ1-6 and V is TRBV28; no clear D. CDR1 and CDR2 (germline): MDHEN, SYDVKM. Deletions cut 7 bases from V and 0 bases from J, with 10 bases between. CDR3 length equals 15 residues. For the CDR3, the DNA is TGTGCCAGCAATTCACAGAGCTCCTATAATTCACCCCTCCACTTT. Translated, it gives CASNSQSSYNSPLHF.

This clone showed up just once. This chain connects TRBV29-1 to TRBJ2-1, with TRBD1 matching over 8 bases. Germline trimming cut 4 bases from V and 8 bases from J; bases unmatched to any gene: 10. Per the germline V gene, CDR1 is SQVTM and CDR2 is ANQGSEA. The CDR3 length is 14 residues. The CDR3: CSVAVGQGWHEQFF. The CDR3 DNA sequence: TGCAGCGTTGCCGTCGGACAGGGATGGCATGAGCAGTTCTTC.

This chain links TRBV5-6 with TRBJ2-7; no firm D call. The V gene lost 0 bases and the J gene lost 2 bases, with 6 bases spanning the gap. Germline V gene lookup returns CDR1 SGHDT and CDR2 YYEEEE. The CDR3 consists of 13 residues. The CDR3 here is CASSLGLTYEQYF. The CDR3 region has the DNA TGTGCCAGCAGCTTGGGGCTTACCTACGAGCAGTACTTC.

V and J are TRBV5-1 and TRBJ1-3; a possible D gene is TRBD1 (5 bases). Trimming shortened V by 3 bases and J by 0 bases, and 10 bases separated the two germline ends. Per the germline V gene, CDR1 is SGHRS and CDR2 is YFSETQ. The CDR3 has 15 residues. The CDR3 DNA reads as TGCGCCAGCAGCTCCACAGGATTCTCTGGAAACACCATATATTTT. It encodes CASSSTGFSGNTIYF.

The chain has TRBV7-3 and TRBJ2-1, with 10 bases matching TRBD2. The J segment lost 6 bases and the V segment lost 2 bases, leaving 4 bases of the junction unmatched. Germline CDR1 SGHTA, CDR2 FQGTGA. The CDR3 has 15 residues. As DNA, the CDR3 is TGTGCCAGCAGCTTAGGGCTAGCGGGGGTCAATGAGCAGTTCTTC. Protein sequence: CASSLGLAGVNEQFF.

The chain employs TRBV11-2 and TRBJ1-2; 7 bases agree with TRBD1. Trimming cost V 1 base and J 6 bases; bases outside gene matches: 5. Germline CDR1 reads SGHAT; CDR2 reads FQNNGV. The CDR3 totals 14 residues. CDR3 residues: CASSLVRGRNGYTF. Written as DNA, the CDR3 is TGTGCCAGCAGCTTAGTCAGGGGGAGAAATGGCTACACCTTC.

The rearrangement joins TRBV5-1 to TRBJ2-2; D not resolved. The ends were cut back, 3 bases at V and 7 bases at J, with 13 bases in the middle. The CDR3 loop spans 14 amino acids. Germline V gene lookup returns CDR1 SGHRS and CDR2 YFSETQ. The CDR3 DNA is TGCGCCAGCAGCTCCTCCCCGGGTGGCGGGGAGCTGTTTTTT. It specifies CASSSSPGGGELFF.